These T cell receptor beta chains were read from a single sample in a study of blood T cell repertoires in COVID-19. Sequenced by immunoSEQ multiplex PCR; TCRdb stores in-frame clones only, minus some. There are about 190,000 clones in the sample; roughly 86% occur only once, and around 25% lies in the top ten. The material sequenced was PBMCs or T cells enriched from blood (not recorded which). The receptors were sampled from a woman in her thirties or forties in a cohort exposed to, infected with or recovered from COVID-19 (not recorded which). Both conserved end residues are part of each CDR3. A D gene is named only where the DNA matches it firmly. Expanded clones are given a class, and other clones once, few, many or no size at all.

abundance	d_gene	v_gene	j_gene	CDR3nt	CDR3aa
.	TRBD1	TRBV28	TRBJ1-2	TGTGCCAGCAGTTTATTTAGGACAGGGTCACCTAACTATGGCTACACCTTC	CASSLFRTGSPNYGYTF
.	.	TRBV11-2	TRBJ2-7	TGTGCCAGCAGCTTTTGGGGGGCCTACGAGCAGTACTTC	CASSFWGAYEQYF
.	.	TRBV3-1/TRBV3-2	TRBJ2-7	TGTGCCAGCAGCCAAGATATCGGGACCTACGAGCAGTACTTC	CASSQDIGTYEQYF
once	.	TRBV12-3/TRBV12-4	TRBJ2-7	TGTGCCAGCAGCCTATACTACGAGCAGTACTTC	CASSLYYEQYF
.	TRBD1	TRBV7-8	TRBJ2-2	TGTGCCAGCAGCTTATGGGGACAGGAGAACACCGGGGAGCTGTTTTTT	CASSLWGQENTGELFF
many	.	TRBV6-5	TRBJ1-4	TGTGCCAGCAGGGGACTCGAGGAAAAACTGTTTTTT	CASRGLEEKLFF
once	TRBD1	TRBV6-2/TRBV6-3	TRBJ2-1	TGTGCCAGCAGTTACTTAGGGGGCGAGCAGTTCTTC	CASSYLGGEQFF
.	TRBD2	TRBV4-2	TRBJ2-1	TGTGCCAGCAGCCAAGAGGAGGCTAGCGGGAGTGGAGAGCAGTTCTTC	CASSQEEASGSGEQFF
once	.	TRBV10-3	TRBJ2-7	TGTGCCATCATGGGAAAGGGGGGGAATTCGGTCGAGCAGTACTTC	CAIMGKGGNSVEQYF
.	.	TRBV7-2	TRBJ2-6	TGTGCCAGCAGCTCAACACCAGCTGGGGCCAACGTCCTGACTTTC	CASSSTPAGANVLTF
.	.	TRBV7-6	TRBJ1-1	TGTGCCAGCAGCTTATCCCGGACGGGCGGGACTGAAGCTTTCTTT	CASSLSRTGGTEAFF
.	TRBD2	TRBV11-3	TRBJ2-2	TGTGCCAGCAGTTCCCGGACTAGCGGGACGGACGGGGAGCTGTTTTTT	CASSSRTSGTDGELFF
.	.	TRBV28	TRBJ1-5	TGTGCCAGCAGTTTTGCACAGGGCAATCAGCCCCAGCATTTT	CASSFAQGNQPQHF
.	.	TRBV27	TRBJ2-1	TGTGCCAGCAGTTTATTTGGGCGTTCCGTTAATGAGCAGTTCTTC	CASSLFGRSVNEQFF
.	TRBD1	TRBV5-1	TRBJ2-4	TGCGCCAGCAGCCCCGGACAGGGAAACTCCAAAAACATTCAGTACTTC	CASSPGQGNSKNIQYF
.	TRBD1	TRBV19	TRBJ2-7	TGTGCCAGTAGTGACCCCGGCAGGGGGTACGAGCAGTACTTC	CASSDPGRGYEQYF
.	TRBD1	TRBV18	TRBJ1-1	TGTGCCAGCTCACCAGCAGGGGGGAACACTGAAGCTTTCTTT	CASSPAGGNTEAFF
.	.	TRBV28	TRBJ2-7	TGTGCCAGCAGTCACAGGGCAAGCTCCTACGAGCAGTACTTC	CASSHRASSYEQYF
.	.	TRBV7-8	TRBJ1-5	TGTGCCAGCAGCTCCGGGATATGGAGGGGCGAGGGTCAGCCCCAGCATTTT	CASSSGIWRGEGQPQHF
.	TRBD1	TRBV7-2	TRBJ2-7	TGTGCCAGCAGCTTTCCGCCTGTGGGACAGGGGGCCTACGAGCAGTACTTC	CASSFPPVGQGAYEQYF
few	.	TRBV5-1	TRBJ1-2	TGCGCCAGCAGCTTGGTAAATGGGCAGAACTATGGCTACACCTTC	CASSLVNGQNYGYTF
once	.	TRBV27	TRBJ1-5	TGTGCCAGCAGTTTGACAGCACCAAATCAGCCCCAGCATTTT	CASSLTAPNQPQHF
.	.	TRBV13	TRBJ1-1	TGTGCCAGCAGCTTAAGGGGACTCCTGGACACTGAAGCTTTCTTT	CASSLRGLLDTEAFF
.	TRBD2	TRBV4-1	TRBJ2-7	TGCGCCAGCAGCCCGGGCGGGGGAACGACCTACGAGCAGTACTTC	CASSPGGGTTYEQYF
.	.	TRBV10-3	TRBJ1-1	TGTGCCATCAGTGTGGTGAGGAACACTGAAGCTTTCTTT	CAISVVRNTEAFF
.	TRBD2	TRBV20-1	TRBJ2-7	TGCAGTGCTTGGACTAGCTACGAGCAGTACTTC	CSAWTSYEQYF
.	.	TRBV19	TRBJ2-1	TGTGCCAGTAGTCGCACGGTGTACAATGAGCAGTTCTTC	CASSRTVYNEQFF
.	TRBD1	TRBV19	TRBJ1-1	TGTGCCAGCGGGACAGGGGGTTTTTTGAACACTGAAGCTTTCTTT	CASGTGGFLNTEAFF
.	.	TRBV7-9	TRBJ2-3	TGTGCCAGCAGCTTAGGGGCGGACAGCTTTTATTCCACAGATACGCAGTATTTT	CASSLGADSFYSTDTQYF
.	.	TRBV6-5	TRBJ1-2	TGTGCCAGCAGTTTTTCATTGACTCCTACTAACTATGGCTACACCTTC	CASSFSLTPTNYGYTF
.	.	TRBV18	TRBJ2-1	TGTGCCAGCTCACCGGGTAGCCAATCCTACAATGAGCAGTTCTTC	CASSPGSQSYNEQFF
.	.	TRBV7-9	TRBJ1-1	TGTGCCAGCAGCTCCGGAGTGGAGAACACTGAAGCTTTCTTT	CASSSGVENTEAFF
.	.	TRBV30	TRBJ1-1	TGTGCCTGGAGTGTACTAGGGGGCACTGAAGCTTTCTTT	CAWSVLGGTEAFF
once	TRBD2	TRBV7-6	TRBJ2-3	TGTGCCAGCAGCTTACTACATCCTGGGACTAGCGGGAGAGGGTCAGATACGCAGTATTTT	CASSLLHPGTSGRGSDTQYF
.	.	TRBV7-2	TRBJ2-1	TGTGCCAGCAGCTTAAAAACCCTCGGGAATGAGCAGTTCTTC	CASSLKTLGNEQFF
.	.	TRBV4-1	TRBJ1-3	TGCGCCAGCAGCCAACTAGTGGGGGGATCTACTGGAAACACCATATATTTT	CASSQLVGGSTGNTIYF